One and the same sample provided the 7 T cell receptor beta chains below, sequenced in a study of regulatory T cells in long-lasting Graves disease. Both iRepertoire HTBI primers and Arm-PCR of CDR3 regions were used to build the TCR beta libraries. MiXCR was run by TCRdb on the multiplex PCR reads, yielding one entry per CDR3 protein. The table lists approximately 300,000 distinct CDR3 sequences, under 20% of them singletons, with approximately 35% in the top ten. Time point here: newly diagnosed GD, antithyroid drugs for less than 3 months. Scientists built the TCR library using RNA that was extracted from PBMCs. The sample here was peripheral blood mononuclear cells (PBMCs), taken at new diagnosis, from a patient treated with antithyroid drugs. These receptor sequences come from a female donor with Graves disease.

There are many counts of this clonotype. The chain employs TRBV28 and TRBJ1-5; D is undetermined. Trimming pared 6 bases from V and 4 bases from J, leaving 10 bases between. CDR1 is MDHEN, CDR2 SYDVKM, per germline. The CDR3 extends over 13 amino acids. The CDR3 spells CASSLRSNQPQHF. In DNA form, the CDR3 reads TGTGCCAGCAGCCTTCGATCGAATCAGCCCCAGCATTTT.

This clonotype was detected many times. The chain employs TRBV11-1 and TRBJ2-5, with D uncertain. The CDR3 loop spans 16 amino acids. V dropped 1 base and J dropped 1 base, with 13 bases sitting between them. Germline V gene data show CDR1 as SGHAT and CDR2 as FQDESV (reference sequence). The CDR3 nucleotides are TGTGCCAGCAGCTTAGTATACGGAATTCCCCAAGAGACCCAGTACTTC. It codes for CASSLVYGIPQETQYF.

This clonotype has a handful of counts. The V gene is TRBV27, the J gene TRBJ1-6; D is unclear. V lost 3 bases and J 2 bases, leaving 5 bases between the germline ends. Germline CDR1 and CDR2: MNHEY and SMNVEV (reference sequence). CDR3 length: 14 amino acids. The chain's CDR3 is CASSFTAYNSPLHF. The CDR3 DNA is TGTGCCAGCAGTTTTACAGCCTATAATTCACCCCTCCACTTT.

This clonotype appeared many times. This rearrangement joins TRBV6-5 to TRBJ2-1, with D uncertain. CDR1 is MNHEY, CDR2 SVGAGI, per germline. This CDR3 contains 13 residues. V gave up 2 bases and J gave up 4 bases, with 6 bases separating them. The CDR3, as DNA: TGTGCCAGCAGTTACAGGCCTTACAATGAGCAGTTCTTC. This sequence encodes CASSYRPYNEQFF.

This clonotype was recorded a few times. This CDR3 reads CASTNAGTGAFDEQFF. DNA of the CDR3: TGTGCCAGCACCAACGCCGGGACAGGGGCTTTCGATGAGCAGTTCTTC. The rearrangement uses TRBV18 and TRBJ2-1; 10 bases are shared with TRBD1. The CDR3 sequence is 16 residues long. With V trimmed by 8 bases and J by 8 bases, 15 bases remained unmatched. Germline V gene lookup returns CDR1 KGHSH and CDR2 LQKENI.

This clonotype was seen many times. This rearrangement joins TRBV2 to TRBJ2-7; possibly TRBD1 for D (5 bases). The CDR3 runs 11 residues. Trimming took off 6 bases at V and 7 bases at J, with 10 bases between the two ends. CDR1 is SNHLY, CDR2 FYNNEI, per germline. Here the CDR3 reads CASRGSGEQYF. The CDR3 nucleotides read TGTGCCAGCAGGGGATCAGGGGAGCAGTACTTC.

This clonotype was found many times. The J gene is TRBJ2-1, the V gene TRBV28, with TRBD2 matching over 12 bases. The germline gives CDR1 MDHEN, CDR2 SYDVKM. The CDR3 extends over 16 amino acids. The V and J ends lost 10 bases and 3 bases, in that order; junction bases with no gene match: 10. The CDR3 coding sequence is TGTGCCAACGCACGAGGACTAGCGGGGAACTACAATGAGCAGTTCTTC. Translating gives CANARGLAGNYNEQFF. Combining the CDR3 with reference TRBV28 and TRBJ2-1 gives the whole variable domain DVKVTQSSRYLVKRTGEKVFLECVQDMDHENMFWYRQDPGLGLRLIYFSYDVKMKEKGDIPEGYSVSREKKERFSLILESASTNQTSMYLCANARGLAGNYNEQFFGPGTRLTVL.